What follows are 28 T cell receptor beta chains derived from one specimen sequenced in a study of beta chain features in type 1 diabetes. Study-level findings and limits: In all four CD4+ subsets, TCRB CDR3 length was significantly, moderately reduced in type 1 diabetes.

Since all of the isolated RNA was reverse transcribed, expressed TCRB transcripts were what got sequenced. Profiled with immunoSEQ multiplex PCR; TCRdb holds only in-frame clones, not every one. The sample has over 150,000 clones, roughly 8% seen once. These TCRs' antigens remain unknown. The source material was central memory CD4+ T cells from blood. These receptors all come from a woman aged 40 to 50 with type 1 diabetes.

CDR3 sequence (DNA): TGCACCAGCAGCCCCTATAGGACTAGCGGCTACGAGCAGTACTTC. Protein: CTSSPYRTSGYEQYF. V and J are TRBV1 and TRBJ2-7; the table gives TRBD2 as D, unverified against the DNA. TRBV1 is noted as a pseudogene. CDR3 length: 15 amino acids.

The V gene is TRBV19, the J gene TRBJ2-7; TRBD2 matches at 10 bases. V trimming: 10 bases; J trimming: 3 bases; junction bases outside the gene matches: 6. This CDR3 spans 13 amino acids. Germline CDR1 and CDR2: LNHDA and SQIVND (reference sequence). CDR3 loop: CATAGTSVYEQYF. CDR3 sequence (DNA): TGTGCCACCGCCGGGACTAGCGTCTACGAGCAGTACTTC. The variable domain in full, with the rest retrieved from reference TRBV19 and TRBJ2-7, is DGGITQSPKYLFRKEGQNVTLSCEQNLNHDAMYWYRQDPGQGLRLIYYSQIVNDFQKGDIAEGYSVSREKKESFPLTVTSAQKNPTAFYLCATAGTSVYEQYFGPGTRLTVT.

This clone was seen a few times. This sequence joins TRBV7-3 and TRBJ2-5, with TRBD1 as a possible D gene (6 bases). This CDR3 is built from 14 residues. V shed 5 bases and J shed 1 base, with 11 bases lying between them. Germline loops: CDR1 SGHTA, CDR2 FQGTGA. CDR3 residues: CASSAQGPQETQYF. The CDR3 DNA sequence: TGTGCCAGCAGCGCACAGGGCCCCCAAGAGACCCAGTACTTC. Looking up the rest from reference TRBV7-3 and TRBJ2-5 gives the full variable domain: GAGVSQTPSNKVTEKGKYVELRCDPISGHTALYWYRQSLGQGPEFLIYFQGTGAADDSGLPNDRFFAVRPEGSVSTLKIQRTERGDSAVYLCASSAQGPQETQYFGPGTRLLVL.

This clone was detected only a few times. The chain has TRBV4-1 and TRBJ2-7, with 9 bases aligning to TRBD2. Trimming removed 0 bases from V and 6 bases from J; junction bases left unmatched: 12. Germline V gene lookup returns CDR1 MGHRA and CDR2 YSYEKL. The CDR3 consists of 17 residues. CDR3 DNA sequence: TGCGCCAGCAGCCAAGATCCCCTAGCGGGGCCCCAGCGCGAGCAGTACTTC. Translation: CASSQDPLAGPQREQYF.

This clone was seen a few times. CDR3 protein: CASSLVSGHLKGGYTF. In DNA, the CDR3 is TGCGCCAGCAGCTTGGTGTCAGGACACCTTAAGGGCGGCTACACCTTC. V gene TRBV5-1 combines with J gene TRBJ1-2, with D possibly TRBD1 on 5 matching bases. Germline CDR1 and CDR2: SGHRS and YFSETQ. The CDR3 is 16 amino acids. Deletions cut 0 bases from V and 8 bases from J, with 20 bases between.

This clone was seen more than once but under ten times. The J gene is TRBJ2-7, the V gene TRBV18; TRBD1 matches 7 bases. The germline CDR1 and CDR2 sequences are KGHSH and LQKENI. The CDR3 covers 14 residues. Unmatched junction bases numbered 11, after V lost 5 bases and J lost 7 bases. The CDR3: CASSGDSTTREQYF. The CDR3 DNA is TGTGCCAGCTCAGGGGACAGCACCACGAGAGAGCAGTACTTC.

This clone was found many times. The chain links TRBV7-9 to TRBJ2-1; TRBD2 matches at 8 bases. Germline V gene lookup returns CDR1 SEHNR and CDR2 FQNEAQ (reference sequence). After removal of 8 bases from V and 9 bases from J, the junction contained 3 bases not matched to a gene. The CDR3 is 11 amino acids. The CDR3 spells CASDRGGEQFF. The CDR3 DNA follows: TGTGCCAGCGACCGGGGGGGTGAGCAGTTCTTC.

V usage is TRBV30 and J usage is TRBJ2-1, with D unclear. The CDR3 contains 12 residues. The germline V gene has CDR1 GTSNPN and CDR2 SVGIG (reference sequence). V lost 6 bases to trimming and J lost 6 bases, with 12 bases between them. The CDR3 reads CACQRSSNEQFF. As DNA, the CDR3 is TGTGCCTGCCAACGATCTAGCAATGAGCAGTTCTTC.

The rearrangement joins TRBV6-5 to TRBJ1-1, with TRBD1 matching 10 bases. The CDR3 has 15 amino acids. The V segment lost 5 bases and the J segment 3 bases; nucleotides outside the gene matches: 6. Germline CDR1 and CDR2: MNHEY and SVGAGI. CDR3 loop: CASSRSGQGHTEAFF. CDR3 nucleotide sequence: TGTGCCAGCAGTCGCTCGGGACAGGGGCACACTGAAGCTTTCTTT.

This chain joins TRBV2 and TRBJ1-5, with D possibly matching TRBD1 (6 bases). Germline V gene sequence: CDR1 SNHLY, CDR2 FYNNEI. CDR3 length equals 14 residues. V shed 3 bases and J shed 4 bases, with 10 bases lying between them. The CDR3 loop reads CASSETGQNQPQHF. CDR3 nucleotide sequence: TGTGCCAGCAGTGAGACCGGACAGAATCAGCCCCAGCATTTT.

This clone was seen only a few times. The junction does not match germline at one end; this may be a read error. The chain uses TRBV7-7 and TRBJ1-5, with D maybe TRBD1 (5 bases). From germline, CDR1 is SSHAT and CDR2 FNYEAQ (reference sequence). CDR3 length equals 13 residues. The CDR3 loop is CASSVDRGQPQHF. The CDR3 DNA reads TGTGCTAGCAGCGTCGACAGAGGACAGCCCCAGCATTTT.

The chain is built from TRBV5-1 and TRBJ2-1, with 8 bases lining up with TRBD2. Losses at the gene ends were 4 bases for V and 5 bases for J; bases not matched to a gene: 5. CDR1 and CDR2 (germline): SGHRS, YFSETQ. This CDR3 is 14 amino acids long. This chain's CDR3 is CASSITSGNNEQFF. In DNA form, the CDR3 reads TGCGCCAGCAGCATTACTAGCGGAAACAATGAGCAGTTCTTC.

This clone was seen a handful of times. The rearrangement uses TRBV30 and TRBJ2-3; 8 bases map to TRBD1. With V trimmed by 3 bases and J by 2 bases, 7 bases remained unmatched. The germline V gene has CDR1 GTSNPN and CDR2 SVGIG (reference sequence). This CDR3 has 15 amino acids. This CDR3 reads CAWRADRGYTDTQYF. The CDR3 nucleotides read TGTGCCTGGAGGGCCGACAGGGGCTACACAGATACGCAGTATTTT.

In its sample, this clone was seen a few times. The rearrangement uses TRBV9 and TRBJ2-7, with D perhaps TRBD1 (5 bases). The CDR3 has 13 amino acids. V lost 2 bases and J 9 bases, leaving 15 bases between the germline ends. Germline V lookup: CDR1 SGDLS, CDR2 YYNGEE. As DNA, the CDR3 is TGTGCCAGCAGCGTCCCCCCAGGGCGAACGCAGTACTTC. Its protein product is CASSVPPGRTQYF.

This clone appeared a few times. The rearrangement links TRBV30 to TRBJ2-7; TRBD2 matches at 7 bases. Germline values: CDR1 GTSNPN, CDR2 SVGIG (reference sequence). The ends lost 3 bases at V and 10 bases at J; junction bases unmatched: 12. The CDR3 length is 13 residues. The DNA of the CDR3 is TGTGCCTGGAGAATGGCGGGAGTTCATTTACAGTACTTC. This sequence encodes CAWRMAGVHLQYF.

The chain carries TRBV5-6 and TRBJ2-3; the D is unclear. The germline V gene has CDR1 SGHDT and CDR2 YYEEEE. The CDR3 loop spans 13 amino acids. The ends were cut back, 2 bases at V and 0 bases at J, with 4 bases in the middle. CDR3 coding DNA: TGTGCCAGCAGCTTCAAAAGCACAGATACGCAGTATTTT. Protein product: CASSFKSTDTQYF.

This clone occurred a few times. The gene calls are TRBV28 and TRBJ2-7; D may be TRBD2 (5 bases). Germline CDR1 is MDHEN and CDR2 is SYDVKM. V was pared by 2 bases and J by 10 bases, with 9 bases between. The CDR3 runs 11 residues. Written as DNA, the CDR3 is TGTGCCAGCAGTTTAGAGGGCAGACAGTACTTC. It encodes CASSLEGRQYF.

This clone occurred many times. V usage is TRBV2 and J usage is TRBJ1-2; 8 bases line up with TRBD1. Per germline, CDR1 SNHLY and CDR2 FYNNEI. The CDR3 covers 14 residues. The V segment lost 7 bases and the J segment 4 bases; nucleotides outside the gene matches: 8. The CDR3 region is CASTLDRAGYGYTF. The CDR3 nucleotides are TGTGCCAGCACCTTGGACAGGGCTGGCTATGGCTACACCTTC. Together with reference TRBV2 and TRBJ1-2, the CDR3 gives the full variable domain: EPEVTQTPSHQVTQMGQEVILRCVPISNHLYFYWYRQILGQKVEFLVSFYNNEISEKSEIFDDQFSVERPDGSNFTLKIRSTKLEDSAMYFCASTLDRAGYGYTFGSGTRLTVV.

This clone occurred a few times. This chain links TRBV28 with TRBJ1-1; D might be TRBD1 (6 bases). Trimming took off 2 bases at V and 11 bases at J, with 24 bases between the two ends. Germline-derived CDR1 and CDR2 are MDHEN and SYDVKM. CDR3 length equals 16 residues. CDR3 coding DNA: TGTGCCAGCAGTTTAGGTGGGGGTGGCAGGGGAATTCGGGCTTTCTTT. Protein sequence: CASSLGGGGRGIRAFF.

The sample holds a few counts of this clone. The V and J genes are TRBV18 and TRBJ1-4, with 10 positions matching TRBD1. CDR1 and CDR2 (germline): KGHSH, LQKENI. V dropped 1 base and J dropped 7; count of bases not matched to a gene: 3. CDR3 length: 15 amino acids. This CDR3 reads CASSPLGQGSEKLFF. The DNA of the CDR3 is TGTGCCAGCTCACCACTGGGACAGGGGTCTGAAAAACTGTTTTTT. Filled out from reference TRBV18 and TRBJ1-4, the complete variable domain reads NAGVMQNPRHLVRRRGQEARLRCSPMKGHSHVYWYRQLPEEGLKFMVYLQKENIIDESGMPKERFSAEFPKEGPSILRIQQVVRGDSAAYFCASSPLGQGSEKLFFGSGTQLSVL.

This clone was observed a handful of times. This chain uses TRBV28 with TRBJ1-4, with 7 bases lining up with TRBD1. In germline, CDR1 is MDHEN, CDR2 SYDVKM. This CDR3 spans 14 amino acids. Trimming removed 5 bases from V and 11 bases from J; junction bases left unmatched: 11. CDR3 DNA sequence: TGTGCCAGCAGTCTACAGGGGCCAGTGGGGAAACTGTTTTTT. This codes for CASSLQGPVGKLFF.

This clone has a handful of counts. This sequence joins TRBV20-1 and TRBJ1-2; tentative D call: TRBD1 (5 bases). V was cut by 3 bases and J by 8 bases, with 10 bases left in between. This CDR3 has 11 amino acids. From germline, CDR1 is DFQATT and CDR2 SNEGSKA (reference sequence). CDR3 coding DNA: TGCAGTGCTAGGGAGGGGCTCGGCTACACCTTC. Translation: CSAREGLGYTF.

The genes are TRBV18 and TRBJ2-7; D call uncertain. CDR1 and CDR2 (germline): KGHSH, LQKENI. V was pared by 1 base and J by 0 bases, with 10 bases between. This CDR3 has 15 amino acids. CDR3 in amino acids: CASSPRSEASYEQYF. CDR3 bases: TGTGCCAGCTCACCACGGAGCGAAGCCTCCTACGAGCAGTACTTC. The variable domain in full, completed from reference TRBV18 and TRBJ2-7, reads NAGVMQNPRHLVRRRGQEARLRCSPMKGHSHVYWYRQLPEEGLKFMVYLQKENIIDESGMPKERFSAEFPKEGPSILRIQQVVRGDSAAYFCASSPRSEASYEQYFGPGTRLTVT.

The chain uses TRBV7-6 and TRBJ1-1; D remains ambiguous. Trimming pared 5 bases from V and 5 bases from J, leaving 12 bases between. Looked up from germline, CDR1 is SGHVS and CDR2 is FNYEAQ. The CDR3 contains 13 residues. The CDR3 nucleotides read TGTGCCAGCAGCCTCCAAGGAGGTACTGAAGCTTTCTTT. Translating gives CASSLQGGTEAFF. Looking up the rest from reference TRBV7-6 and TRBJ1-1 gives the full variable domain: GAGVSQSPRYKVTKRGQDVALRCDPISGHVSLYWYRQALGQGPEFLTYFNYEAQQDKSGLPNDRFSAERPEGSISTLTIQRTEQRDSAMYRCASSLQGGTEAFFGQGTRLTVV.

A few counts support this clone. CDR3 DNA sequence: TGTGCCAGCAGGGGACAGGGACGAGGCTATGGCTACACCTTC. This codes for CASRGQGRGYGYTF. The rearrangement joins TRBV6-5 to TRBJ1-2; 9 nucleotides line up with TRBD1. Looked up from germline, CDR1 is MNHEY and CDR2 is SVGAGI. The V and J ends lost 6 bases and 4 bases, in that order; junction bases with no gene match: 6. The CDR3 has 14 amino acids.

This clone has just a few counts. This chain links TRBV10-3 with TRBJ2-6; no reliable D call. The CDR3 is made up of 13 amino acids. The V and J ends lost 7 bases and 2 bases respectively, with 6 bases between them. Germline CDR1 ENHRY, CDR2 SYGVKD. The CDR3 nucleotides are TGTGCCATCACCAAGCCTGGGGCCAACGTCCTGACTTTC. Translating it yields CAITKPGANVLTF.

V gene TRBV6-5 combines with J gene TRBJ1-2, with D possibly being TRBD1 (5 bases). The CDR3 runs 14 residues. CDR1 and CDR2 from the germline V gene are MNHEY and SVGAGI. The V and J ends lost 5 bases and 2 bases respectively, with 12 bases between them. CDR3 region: CASSTVKGNYGYTF. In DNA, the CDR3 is TGTGCCAGCAGTACTGTCAAGGGGAACTATGGCTACACCTTC.

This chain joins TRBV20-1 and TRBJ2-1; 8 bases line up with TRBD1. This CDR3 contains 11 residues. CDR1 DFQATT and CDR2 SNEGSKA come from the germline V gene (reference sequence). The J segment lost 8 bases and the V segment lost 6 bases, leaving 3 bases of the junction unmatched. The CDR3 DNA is TGCAGTGCCATGGACAGGGATGAGCAGTTCTTC. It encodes CSAMDRDEQFF.